This entry is about one T cell receptor (beta chain). Its antigen is not yet known. Base qualities are not provided; no much larger clone lies one nucleotide away. Healthy HIV-negative adults with no recently reported acute infections or vaccinations were included as donors. Every donor was a Caucasian adult living in Nashville, Tennessee, USA. CD4+ T cells were enriched by magnetic negative selection, after which naive cells were positively selected on CD45RA and the negative fraction was taken as the memory subset. After blood collection by leukapheresis, PBMCs were isolated using Ficoll-Histopaque density gradient centrifugation and then cryopreserved in the vapor phase of liquid nitrogen. Analytical flow cytometry was used to check the purity and quantity of every magnetically sorted T cell population. Genomic DNA was isolated from each sorted fraction and quantified by UV absorbance on a Nanodrop 2000c.

TCR CDR3 regions were amplified from genomic DNA by multiplex PCR using the deep immunoSEQ assay. Genomic DNA extracted from each cell subset was distributed evenly over all wells of several immunoSEQ 96-well plates, and each plate served as one replicate. Each replicate PCR for sorted subsets received around 200 ng genomic DNA, equal to roughly 30,000 T cell genomes. Purified libraries were measured with a Qubit 3.0 fluorometer, size-checked on a Bioanalyzer 2100, and measured again with the KAPA Library Quantification kit. Every immunoSEQ 96-well plate was sequenced on a separate single-read 150-cycle Illumina NextSeq 550 flow cell. Concerning the study's data processing: Because only junctional sequences without quality scores were contained in the immunoSEQ output, filtering matching that applied to full-length reads could not be performed. To assign V/J genes and CDR3, sequences were annotated using PyIR, a Python wrapper for IgBLAST v1.9, with IMGT germline references. Reads with weak V/J assignments (E-value above 1e-6), missing CDR3, stop codons, out-of-frame junctions, or ambiguous translated residues were removed. V3J clonotypes were defined as sequences sharing an identical inferred V gene, J gene, and CDR3 amino acid sequence. Percentage overlap between repertoires was computed as shared unique clonotypes divided by the size of the smaller repertoire. Three approaches were used to assess repertoire richness: RTK rarefaction, the Chao1 estimator, and Recon v2.1 estimates of unobserved clonotypes. Generation probabilities were computed with OLGA for all TCRbeta clonotypes obtained by the gDNA method from a few donors. What TCRdb holds here is the immuneACCESS table cut down to in-frame rearrangements. Part of the clones is not present; checked against another copy, under half of the missing clones reflect an unresolved V gene, and the others are unexplained. V, J and clone size reflect that table, while D and trimming were determined from the DNA. The sample table lists over a million clones, more than 75% of them with a count of one. Around 0.61% of the sample goes to the ten largest clones.

The data belong to a study of shared clonotypes between healthy human individuals (dated by TCRdb to the early 2020s). Background on the whole study: A few men and a couple of women, aged 18 to 49 years, made up the cohort. For each donor, CD4 naive and CD4 memory were each run on three plates, CD8 naive on two plates, and CD8 memory on one plate. Blood TCR repertoires of roughly 5 healthy adults were deeply sequenced to estimate repertoire size and the extent of clonotype sharing between individuals. Libraries were prepared and TCR repertoires were sequenced by different laboratories using diverse techniques, in order to increase sequencing depth and limit assay-specific biases. Per donor, leukapheresis produced somewhere between about 0.9 and 9.5 billion PBMCs.

Broader findings and caveats from the paper: Compared with non-shared clonotypes, clonotypes shared by all four sorted-subset donors had higher generation probabilities. Pairwise subsampling indicated that sequencing depth was expected to affect the degree of clonotype sharing among donors. Even with the large sequencing depth, rarefaction of the sorted-subset datasets indicated that sequencing was incomplete. Roughly 5% of naive CD4, 3.5% of naive CD8, 2.3% of memory CD4, and approximately 0.4% of memory CD8 clonotypes were shared across a few donors. Because the study included a small number of donors, the genetic and exposure-history diversity represented was limited. Sampling was restricted to blood, and TCR repertoires in tissues likely differ from the TCR repertoires found in blood. Estimated clonotype richness was generally larger for naive than for memory subsets.

Trimming accounts for 1 base at V and 6 bases at J, while the number of junction bases matched to no gene is 4. The CDR3 holds 15 amino acids from the cysteine to the phenylalanine. Kept here is only the CDR3 DNA, which spans 45 bases and is read in frame from base 1. The CDR1 and CDR2 encoded by the germline V gene (reference sequence) are SGHNT and YYREEE. The sequence was collected from a man younger than 35 in good health. Some clones in this sample may be carry-over from other donors' samples. What was sequenced was memory CD4+ T cells from PBMCs. The label giving this sample's cell subset or site can be read as: CD45RA-negative fraction. Here the chain combines TRBV5-4 and TRBJ2-2; 9 central bases correspond to TRBD2. The encoded CDR3 is CASSLRGRAAGELFF. The DNA sequence is TGTGCCAGCAGCTTGCGCGGGAGGGCGGCCGGGGAGCTGTTTTTT.